This entry describes one TCR beta chain. Its antigen is unidentified. The data belong to a study of OX40 agonist ivuxolimab in advanced cancers. Across the whole study: At 0.01 to 10 mg/kg, ivuxolimab was administered intravenously to patients every 2 weeks.

The CDR3 loop spans 17 amino acids. V dropped 5 bases and J dropped 0; count of bases not matched to a gene: 8. CDR1 is SGHAT, CDR2 FQNNGV, per germline. The study, taken as a whole, reports: CD4+ and CD8+ blood T cells expanded clonally by week 6 at 0.1 to 3.0 mg/kg. More expanded clones were seen, on average, in CD8+ T cells than in CD4+.

Method: immunoSEQ multiplex PCR; TCRdb's copy keeps in-frame clones and lacks some. The table has fewer than 45,000 clones, 84% seen once. Researchers took blood at baseline, on cycle 4 day 1, and on cycle 7 day 1. The starting material was CD4+ or CD8+ T cells sorted from blood, obtained in a trial of the OX40 agonist ivuxolimab. The receptor was derived from an adult with an advanced solid tumor such as melanoma, head and neck, liver or kidney cancer. The chain combines TRBV11-2 with TRBJ2-1; 9 bases fit TRBD2. CDR3 in amino acids: CASSRLTSGPSYNEQFF. Here the CDR3 DNA reads TGTGCCAGCAGCCGTTTGACTAGCGGTCCCTCCTACAATGAGCAGTTCTTC.